Following are 16 T cell receptor beta chains from one sample sequenced in a study of regulatory T cells in long-lasting Graves disease. TCR beta libraries were built with iRepertoire HTBI primers and Arm-PCR of CDR3 regions. Using its own MiXCR run on the multiplex PCR reads, TCRdb lists one record per CDR3 protein. This sample has some 250,000 distinct CDR3 sequences, with approximately 20% found just once. This sample's time point: newly diagnosed GD, antithyroid drugs for less than 3 months. The TCR library was made from RNA that had been extracted from PBMCs in TRIzol. The input for sequencing was peripheral blood mononuclear cells (PBMCs), taken at new diagnosis, from a patient treated with antithyroid drugs. These receptors originate from a female donor with Graves disease.

This clonotype was seen many times. This chain connects TRBV6-1 to TRBJ2-7; TRBD2 might be the D (5 bases). The length of the CDR3 is 14 residues. Trimming shortened V by 6 bases and J by 5 bases, and 17 bases separated the two germline ends. Germline CDR1 is MNHNS and CDR2 is SASEGT. As DNA, the CDR3 is TGTGCCAGCAGCATAAAACAAGAGGGCCACGAGCAGTACTTC. Translated: CASSIKQEGHEQYF.

This clonotype has ten or more counts. The chain combines TRBV6-1 with TRBJ1-1; a weak D match, TRBD1 (6 bases). The V and J ends lost 3 bases and 6 bases respectively, with 8 bases between them. The CDR3 runs 12 residues. Per the germline V gene, CDR1 is MNHNS and CDR2 is SASEGT. The CDR3 nucleotides read TGTGCCAGCAGTGACGGACAGCCTGAAGCTTTCTTT. It is translated as CASSDGQPEAFF.

This clonotype was observed a handful of times. The V gene is TRBV2, the J gene TRBJ1-2; D unclear. The CDR3 has 15 amino acids. Trimming removed 6 bases from V and 3 bases from J, with 17 bases in between. CDR1 and CDR2 (germline): SNHLY, FYNNEI. CDR3 sequence: CASRGDGPIYYGYTF. The CDR3 bases are TGTGCCAGCAGGGGCGACGGACCTATTTACTATGGCTACACCTTC.

This clonotype was detected ten times or more. The chain links TRBV2 to TRBJ2-7; 7 bases are a match to TRBD2. Germline values: CDR1 SNHLY, CDR2 FYNNEI. The CDR3 is 14 residues long. With 4 bases clipped from V and 3 bases from J, the junction kept 6 bases outside the gene matches. CDR3 sequence (DNA): TGTGCCAGCAGTGCCAGACTAGCCCTCTACGAGCAGTACTTC. Amino acids: CASSARLALYEQYF.

This clonotype was counted a few times. It may be a read error: a sequence one base away is much more abundant. The rearrangement uses TRBV3-1 and TRBJ1-1; 7 bases are a match to TRBD1. This CDR3 has 14 residues. Per germline, CDR1 LGHDT and CDR2 YNNKEL (reference sequence). CDR3 sequence reads: CASSQQGERTEASF. In DNA form, the CDR3 reads TGTGCCAGCAGCCAACAGGGGGAGAGGACTGAAGCTTCCTTT.

This clonotype was picked up many times. The genes are TRBV28 and TRBJ2-5; D perhaps matches TRBD2 (7 bases). The CDR3 has 14 amino acids. The V end lost 4 bases, the J end lost 5 bases, and 14 bases lay between the germline ends. Per the germline V gene, CDR1 is MDHEN and CDR2 is SYDVKM. Here the CDR3 reads CASSSKQGGETQYF. DNA for the CDR3: TGTGCCAGCAGTTCCAAACAGGGAGGGGAGACCCAGTACTTC. Using reference TRBV28 and TRBJ2-5 for the parts outside the CDR3, the full variable domain is DVKVTQSSRYLVKRTGEKVFLECVQDMDHENMFWYRQDPGLGLRLIYFSYDVKMKEKGDIPEGYSVSREKKERFSLILESASTNQTSMYLCASSSKQGGETQYFGPGTRLLVL.

This clonotype was counted a few times. This may arise from a read error, as a much more abundant clone is one base away. This chain links TRBV7-2 with TRBJ2-1; TRBD1 agrees at 8 bases. The CDR3 consists of 13 residues. The germline V gene encodes CDR1 SGHTA and CDR2 FQGNSA. The CDR3 coding sequence is TGTGCCAGCAGCTTGGAGACAGGGGATGAGCAGTCCTTC. It translates to CASSLETGDEQSF.

Comments on this clonotype: One end of the junction fails to match germline, which may point to a read error. This rearrangement joins TRBV5-5 to TRBJ2-7; TRBD1 aligns across 10 bases. Germline V CDR1 and CDR2: SGHKS, YYEKEE (reference sequence). There are 15 residues in the CDR3. DNA for the CDR3: TGTGCCAGCAGCTTGGTGGGACAGGGGTCCTACGGGCAGTACTTC. The encoded protein is CASSLVGQGSYGQYF.

The sample holds a few counts of this clonotype. This chain uses TRBV7-3 with TRBJ2-2; D unresolved. Germline CDR1 and CDR2: SGHTA and FQGTGA. Trimming cost V 6 bases and J 0 bases, with 11 bases left between them. This CDR3 comprises 15 residues. The CDR3 DNA reads as TGTGCCAGCAGTTGGATGGGTGCGAACACCGGGGAGCTGTTTTTT. It codes for CASSWMGANTGELFF.

This clonotype was seen repeatedly, ten times or more. The rearrangement joins TRBV29-1 to TRBJ2-7; D not certain. V shed 6 bases and J shed 2 bases, with 14 bases lying between them. Germline CDR1 SQVTM, CDR2 ANQGSEA. CDR3 size: 13 residues. As DNA, the CDR3 is TGCAGCGTCCGCTTTCACAGCACCTACGAGCAGTACTTC. It specifies CSVRFHSTYEQYF.

This clonotype was counted at least ten times. The J gene is TRBJ2-5, the V gene TRBV30, with 10 bases lining up with TRBD2. CDR1 is GTSNPN, CDR2 SVGIG, per germline (reference sequence). V shed 8 bases, J shed 7 bases, and the junction held 16 bases outside the gene matches. This CDR3 has 15 amino acids. The CDR3 protein is CAGSRRTSGRGTQYF. The CDR3 DNA follows: TGTGCCGGATCGCGGCGGACTAGCGGCCGGGGGACCCAGTACTTC. Together with reference TRBV30 and TRBJ2-5, the CDR3 gives the full variable domain: SQTIHQWPATLVQPVGSPLSLECTVEGTSNPNLYWYRQAAGRGLQLLFYSVGIGQISSEVPQNLSASRPQDRQFILSSKKLLLSDSGFYLCAGSRRTSGRGTQYFGPGTRLLVL.

This clonotype was counted ten times or more. The J gene is TRBJ2-1, the V gene TRBV6-1; 7 positions match TRBD2. Germline lookup yields CDR1 MNHNS and CDR2 SASEGT. There are 14 residues in the CDR3. After removal of 7 bases from V and 8 bases from J, the junction contained 11 bases not matched to a gene. CDR3 region: CASKNGGSSDEQFF. The CDR3 DNA sequence: TGTGCCAGCAAAAACGGCGGGAGTAGCGATGAGCAGTTCTTC.

This clonotype was detected only a few times. The chain couples TRBV7-3 to TRBJ2-2; perhaps TRBD2 as D (5 bases). V dropped 0 bases and J dropped 0 bases, with 5 bases sitting between them. The germline CDR1 and CDR2 sequences are SGHTA and FQGTGA. The CDR3 is 15 residues long. CDR3 bases: TGTGCCAGCAGCTTAACTAGCGCGAACACCGGGGAGCTGTTTTTT. This codes for CASSLTSANTGELFF.

This clonotype was counted only a few times. The rearrangement uses TRBV5-1 and TRBJ2-2; maybe TRBD2 (5 bases). Trimming took off 0 bases at V and 3 bases at J, with 6 bases between the two ends. This CDR3 contains 14 residues. Germline CDR1 reads SGHRS; CDR2 reads YFSETQ. DNA for the CDR3: TGCGCCAGCAGCTTGGCACTAGACACCGGGGAGCTGTTTTTT. Translating it yields CASSLALDTGELFF.

This clonotype was picked up many times. The V and J genes are TRBV7-2 and TRBJ1-4; perhaps TRBD1 as D (5 bases). V was trimmed by 0 bases and J by 6 bases, leaving 14 bases between them. Germline V gene lookup returns CDR1 SGHTA and CDR2 FQGNSA. The CDR3 is made up of 16 amino acids. DNA of the CDR3: TGTGCCAGCAGCTTAGCGTTCAGCGTGGGGGATGAAAAACTGTTTTTT. This codes for CASSLAFSVGDEKLFF.

This clonotype was seen at least ten times. The gene calls are TRBV10-3 and TRBJ2-3; the D gene is possibly TRBD1 (6 bases). V was pared by 5 bases and J by 4 bases, with 19 bases between. Germline CDR1 is ENHRY and CDR2 is SYGVKD. This CDR3 comprises 16 residues. CDR3 sequence: CAISHDRRPMADTQYF. For the CDR3, the DNA is TGTGCCATCAGTCACGACAGGCGCCCGATGGCAGATACGCAGTATTTT.